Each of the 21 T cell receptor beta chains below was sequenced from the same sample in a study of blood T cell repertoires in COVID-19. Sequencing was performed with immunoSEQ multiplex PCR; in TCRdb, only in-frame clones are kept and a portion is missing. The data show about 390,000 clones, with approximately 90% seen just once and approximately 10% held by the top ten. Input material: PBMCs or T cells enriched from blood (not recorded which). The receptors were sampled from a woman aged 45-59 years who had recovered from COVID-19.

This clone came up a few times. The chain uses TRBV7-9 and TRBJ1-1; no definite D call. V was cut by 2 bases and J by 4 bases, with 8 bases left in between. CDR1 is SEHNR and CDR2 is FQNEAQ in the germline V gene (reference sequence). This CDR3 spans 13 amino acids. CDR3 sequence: CASSLSGGTEAFF. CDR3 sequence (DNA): TGTGCCAGCAGCTTAAGTGGAGGCACTGAAGCTTTCTTT.

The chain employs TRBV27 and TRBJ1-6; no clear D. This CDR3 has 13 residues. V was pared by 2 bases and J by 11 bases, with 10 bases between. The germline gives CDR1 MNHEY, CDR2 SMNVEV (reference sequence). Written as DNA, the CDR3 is TGTGCCAGCAGTTTAACCGGGGTGACACCCCTCCACTTT. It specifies CASSLTGVTPLHF.

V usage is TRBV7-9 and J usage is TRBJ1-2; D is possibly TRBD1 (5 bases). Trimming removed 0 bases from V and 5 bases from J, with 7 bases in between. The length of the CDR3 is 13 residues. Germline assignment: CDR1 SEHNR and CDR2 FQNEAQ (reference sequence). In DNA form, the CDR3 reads TGTGCCAGCAGCTTAGCCAGGGATTATGGCTACACCTTC. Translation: CASSLARDYGYTF.

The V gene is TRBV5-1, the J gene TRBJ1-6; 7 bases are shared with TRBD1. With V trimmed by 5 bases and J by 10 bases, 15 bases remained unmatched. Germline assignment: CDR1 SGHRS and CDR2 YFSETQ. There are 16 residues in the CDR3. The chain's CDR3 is CASSPDTRDRGSPLHF. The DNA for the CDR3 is TGCGCCAGCAGTCCCGACACCCGGGACAGAGGCTCACCCCTCCACTTT.

The CDR3 bases are TGTGCCAGCAGCTCATTTTTCGGAGATTCTCGGGACACCGGGGAGCTGTTTTTT. Residues: CASSSFFGDSRDTGELFF. The chain joins TRBV11-3 to TRBJ2-2; D is unresolved. Germline values: CDR1 SGHNT, CDR2 YENEEA. V lost 4 bases and J 3 bases, leaving 21 bases between the germline ends. There are 18 residues in the CDR3.

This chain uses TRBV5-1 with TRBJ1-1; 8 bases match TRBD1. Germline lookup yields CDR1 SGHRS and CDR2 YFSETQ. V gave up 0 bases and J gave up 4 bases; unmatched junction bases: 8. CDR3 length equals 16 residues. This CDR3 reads CASSLAAGGLSTEAFF. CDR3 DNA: TGCGCCAGCAGCTTGGCAGCAGGGGGCTTGTCCACTGAAGCTTTCTTT.

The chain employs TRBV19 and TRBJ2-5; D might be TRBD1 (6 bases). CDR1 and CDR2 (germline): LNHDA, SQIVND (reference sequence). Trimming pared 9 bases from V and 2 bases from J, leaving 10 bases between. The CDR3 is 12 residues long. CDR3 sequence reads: CASRGVQETQYF. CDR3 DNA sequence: TGTGCCAGCAGGGGAGTGCAAGAGACCCAGTACTTC.

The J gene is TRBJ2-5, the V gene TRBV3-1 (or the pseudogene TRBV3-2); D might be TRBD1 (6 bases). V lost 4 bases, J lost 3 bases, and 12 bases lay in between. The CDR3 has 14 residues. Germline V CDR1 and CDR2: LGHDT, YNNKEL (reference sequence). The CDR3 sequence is CASSLRTVEETQYF. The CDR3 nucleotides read TGTGCCAGCAGCCTGAGGACAGTAGAAGAGACCCAGTACTTC.

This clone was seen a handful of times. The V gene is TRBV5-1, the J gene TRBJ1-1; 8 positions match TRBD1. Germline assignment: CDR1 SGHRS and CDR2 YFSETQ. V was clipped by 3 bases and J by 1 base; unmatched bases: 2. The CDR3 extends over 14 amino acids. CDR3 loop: CASSWTGRNTEAFF. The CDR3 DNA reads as TGCGCCAGCAGCTGGACAGGGAGGAACACTGAAGCTTTCTTT.

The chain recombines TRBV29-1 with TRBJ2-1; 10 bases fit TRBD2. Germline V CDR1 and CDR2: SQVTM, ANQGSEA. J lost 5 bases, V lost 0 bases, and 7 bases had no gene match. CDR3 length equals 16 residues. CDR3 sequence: CSVEDRGLAGDNEQFF. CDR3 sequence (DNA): TGCAGCGTTGAAGATCGGGGGCTAGCGGGGGACAATGAGCAGTTCTTC.

CDR3 nucleotide sequence: TGTGCCACCCTCCCGGCAGGGATTGTGACCGGGGAGCTGTTTTTT. It yields the protein CATLPAGIVTGELFF. The V gene is TRBV28, the J gene TRBJ2-2; a possible D gene is TRBD1 (5 bases). CDR3 length: 15 amino acids. Deletions cut 10 bases from V and 5 bases from J, with 20 bases between. The V gene's germline CDR1 is MDHEN and CDR2 SYDVKM.

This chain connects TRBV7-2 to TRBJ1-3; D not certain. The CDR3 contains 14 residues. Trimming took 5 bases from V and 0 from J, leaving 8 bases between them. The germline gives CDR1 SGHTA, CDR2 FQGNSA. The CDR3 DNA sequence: TGTGCCAGCAGCGCATCCTACTCTGGAAACACCATATATTTT. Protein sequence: CASSASYSGNTIYF. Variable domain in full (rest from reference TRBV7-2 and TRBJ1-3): GAGVSQSPSNKVTEKGKDVELRCDPISGHTALYWYRQSLGQGLEFLIYFQGNSAPDKSGLPSDRFSAERTGGSVSTLTIQRTQQEDSAVYLCASSASYSGNTIYFGEGSWLTVV.

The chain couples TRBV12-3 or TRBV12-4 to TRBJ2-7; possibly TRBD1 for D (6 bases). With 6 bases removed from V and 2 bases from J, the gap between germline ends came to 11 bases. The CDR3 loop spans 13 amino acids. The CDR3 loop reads CASSSGQTYEQYF. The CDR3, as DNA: TGTGCCAGCAGCAGTGGACAGACCTACGAGCAGTACTTC.

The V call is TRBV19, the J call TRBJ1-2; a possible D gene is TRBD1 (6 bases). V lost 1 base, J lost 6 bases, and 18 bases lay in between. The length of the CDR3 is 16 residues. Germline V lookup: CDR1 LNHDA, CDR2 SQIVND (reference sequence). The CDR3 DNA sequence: TGTGCCAGTAGTATAGGAGCCTACAGGGCTGGGGATGGCTACACCTTC. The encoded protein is CASSIGAYRAGDGYTF.

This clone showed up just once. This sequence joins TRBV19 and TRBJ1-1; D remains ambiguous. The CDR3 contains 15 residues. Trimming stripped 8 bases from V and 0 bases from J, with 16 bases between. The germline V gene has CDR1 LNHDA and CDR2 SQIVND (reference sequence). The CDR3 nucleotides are TGTGCCAGTTCATACATAGCCAGTTTGAACACTGAAGCTTTCTTT. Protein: CASSYIASLNTEAFF.

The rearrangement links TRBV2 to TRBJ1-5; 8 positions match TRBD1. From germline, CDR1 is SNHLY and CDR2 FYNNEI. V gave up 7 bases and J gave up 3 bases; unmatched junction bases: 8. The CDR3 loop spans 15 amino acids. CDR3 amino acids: CASILDRGANQPQHF. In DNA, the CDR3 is TGTGCCAGCATTCTCGACAGGGGCGCCAATCAGCCCCAGCATTTT.

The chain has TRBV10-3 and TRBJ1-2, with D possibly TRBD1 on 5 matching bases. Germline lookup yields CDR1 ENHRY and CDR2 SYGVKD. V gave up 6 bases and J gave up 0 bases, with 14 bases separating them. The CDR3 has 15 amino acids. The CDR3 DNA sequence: TGTGCCATCAGGTTTGACAGCTACTCTAACTATGGCTACACCTTC. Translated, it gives CAIRFDSYSNYGYTF.

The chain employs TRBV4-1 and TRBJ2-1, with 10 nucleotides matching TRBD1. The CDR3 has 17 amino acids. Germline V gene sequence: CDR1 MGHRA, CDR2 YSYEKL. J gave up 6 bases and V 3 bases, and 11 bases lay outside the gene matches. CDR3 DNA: TGCGCCAGCAGCCACGCGCTAGGGGACAGGGGACGCAATGAGCAGTTCTTC. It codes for CASSHALGDRGRNEQFF.

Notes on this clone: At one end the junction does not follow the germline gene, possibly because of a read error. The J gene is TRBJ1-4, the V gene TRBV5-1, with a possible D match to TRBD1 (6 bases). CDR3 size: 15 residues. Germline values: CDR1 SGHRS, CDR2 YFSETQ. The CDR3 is CASSLGGTTSEKLFF. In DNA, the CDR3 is TGCGCCAGCAGCTTGGGAGGGACAACTAGTGAAAAACTGTTTTTT.

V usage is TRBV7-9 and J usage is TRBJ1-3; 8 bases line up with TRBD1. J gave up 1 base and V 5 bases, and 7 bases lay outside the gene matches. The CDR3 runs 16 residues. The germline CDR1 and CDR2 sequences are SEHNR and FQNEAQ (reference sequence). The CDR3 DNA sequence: TGTGCCAGCAGCCCCCTAGACAGGGGATCTGGAAACACCATATATTTT. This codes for CASSPLDRGSGNTIYF.

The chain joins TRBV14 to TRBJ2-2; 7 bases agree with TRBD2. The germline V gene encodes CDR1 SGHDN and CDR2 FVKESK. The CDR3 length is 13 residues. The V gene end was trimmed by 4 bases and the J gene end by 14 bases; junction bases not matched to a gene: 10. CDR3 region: CASSRGGVGRLFF. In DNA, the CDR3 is TGTGCCAGCAGCCGCGGGGGTGTAGGGCGACTGTTTTTT.